These 29 T cell receptor beta chains were sequenced from one sample in a study of CD8+ T cells in alopecia areata. The treatment here: oral pan-JAK inhibitor, 5-10 mg twice daily. Following extraction, RNA underwent reverse transcription to cDNA, which served as the sequencing template. Using immunoSEQ multiplex PCR, the repertoire was profiled, and TCRdb retains in-frame clones only, with some absent. The sample yields about 160,000 clones, 60% seen once. This sample comprised CD4+ T cells sorted from blood, obtained at week 24, from a patient treated with tofacitinib. These receptors all stem from a human donor with alopecia areata.

The genes are TRBV6-5 and TRBJ1-2; D uncertain. The CDR3 length is 13 residues. With 2 bases removed from V and 5 bases from J, the gap between germline ends came to 9 bases. Germline CDR1 is MNHEY and CDR2 is SVGAGI. CDR3 sequence (DNA): TGTGCCAGCAGTTACCGGACGGGGTATGGCTACACCTTC. This sequence encodes CASSYRTGYGYTF.

The rearrangement joins TRBV11-2 to TRBJ2-7; perhaps TRBD1 as D (5 bases). Germline V gene sequence: CDR1 SGHAT, CDR2 FQNNGV. The CDR3 sequence is 12 residues long. V gave up 7 bases and J gave up 3 bases, with 10 bases separating them. CDR3: CASTNRFYEQYF. CDR3 bases: TGTGCCAGCACCAACAGGTTCTACGAGCAGTACTTC.

The chain has TRBV30 and TRBJ2-5, with a weak D call TRBD1 (5 bases). CDR3 length: 13 amino acids. Between the trimmed V and J ends, which lost 1 base and 5 bases, there was a span of 11 bases. CDR1 is GTSNPN and CDR2 is SVGIG in the germline V gene (reference sequence). CDR3 amino acids: CAWSAGMWETQYF. The CDR3 DNA follows: TGTGCCTGGAGTGCAGGGATGTGGGAGACCCAGTACTTC.

The CDR3 spells CAWSVAGDTQYF. The CDR3 nucleotides read TGTGCCTGGAGTGTTGCGGGAGATACGCAGTATTTT. The chain combines TRBV30 with TRBJ2-3, with a weak D call TRBD2 (5 bases). V lost 0 bases, J lost 5 bases, and 6 bases lay in between. The CDR3 is 12 residues long. CDR1 is GTSNPN and CDR2 is SVGIG in the germline V gene (reference sequence).

There are a few counts of this clone. The V and J genes are TRBV2 and TRBJ1-5; TRBD1 might be the D (5 bases). Deletions cut 4 bases from V and 7 bases from J, with 14 bases between. The CDR3 loop spans 14 amino acids. Germline CDR1 is SNHLY and CDR2 is FYNNEI. DNA for the CDR3: TGTGCCAGCAGTGTGCAGGGAAATGGGCAGCCCCAGCATTTT. Its translation: CASSVQGNGQPQHF. The whole variable domain, remainder taken from reference TRBV2 and TRBJ1-5, is EPEVTQTPSHQVTQMGQEVILRCVPISNHLYFYWYRQILGQKVEFLVSFYNNEISEKSEIFDDQFSVERPDGSNFTLKIRSTKLEDSAMYFCASSVQGNGQPQHFGDGTRLSIL.

This clone came up once. This chain links TRBV4-1 with TRBJ1-4; D is uncertain. The CDR3 spans 15 residues. V gave up 0 bases and J gave up 2 bases, with 7 bases separating them. Per germline, CDR1 MGHRA and CDR2 YSYEKL. CDR3 loop: CASSQDYETNEKLFF. For the CDR3, the DNA is TGCGCCAGCAGCCAAGACTACGAGACTAATGAAAAACTGTTTTTT.

This clone was picked up a small number of times. The chain combines TRBV2 with TRBJ2-5; 14 nucleotides align to TRBD2. CDR3 length: 16 amino acids. V gave up 7 bases and J gave up 3 bases; unmatched junction bases: 7. Germline V CDR1 and CDR2: SNHLY, FYNNEI. CDR3 residues: CASTLQTSGGEETQYF. CDR3 nucleotides: TGTGCCAGCACCCTCCAGACTAGCGGGGGGGAAGAGACCCAGTACTTC. Supplemented by reference TRBV2 and TRBJ2-5, the full variable domain reads EPEVTQTPSHQVTQMGQEVILRCVPISNHLYFYWYRQILGQKVEFLVSFYNNEISEKSEIFDDQFSVERPDGSNFTLKIRSTKLEDSAMYFCASTLQTSGGEETQYFGPGTRLLVL.

This clone was observed a handful of times. This sequence joins TRBV4-2 and TRBJ2-1; D might be TRBD1 or TRBD2, each matching 5 bases. The CDR3 totals 14 residues. Trimming cost V 1 base and J 6 bases, with 10 bases left between them. The germline V gene has CDR1 LGHNA and CDR2 YNFKEQ. The CDR3, as DNA: TGTGCCAGCAGCCAAGTTGGGACCACCAATGAGCAGTTCTTC. Protein product: CASSQVGTTNEQFF.

The V call is TRBV29-1, the J call TRBJ1-2; the match to TRBD1 covers 7 bases. Germline values: CDR1 SQVTM, CDR2 ANQGSEA. This CDR3 region has 18 residues. J lost 1 base, V lost 5 bases, and 19 bases had no gene match. The CDR3 coding sequence is TGCAGCGTTCAAAAAGACTTGACAGGGTTGGGGAGTAACTATGGCTACACCTTC. Translating gives CSVQKDLTGLGSNYGYTF.

The chain recombines TRBV29-1 with TRBJ2-7; tentatively, D is TRBD1 (5 bases). Germline CDR1 reads SQVTM; CDR2 reads ANQGSEA. CDR3 length: 14 residues. Trimming pared 7 bases from V and 3 bases from J, leaving 19 bases between. CDR3 protein: CSAANQGSGYEQYF. The CDR3 DNA follows: TGCAGCGCTGCCAACCAGGGATCTGGCTACGAGCAGTACTTC.

This clone was recorded once. V is TRBV15 and J is TRBJ1-2; D is undetermined. The CDR3 covers 13 residues. V lost 1 base to trimming and J lost 4 bases, with 7 bases between them. Germline loops: CDR1 LNHNV, CDR2 YYDKDF (reference sequence). This CDR3 reads CATSRGHLYGYTF. The DNA for the CDR3 is TGTGCCACCAGCAGAGGCCACCTCTATGGCTACACCTTC. Filled out from reference TRBV15 and TRBJ1-2, the complete variable domain reads DAMVIQNPRYQVTQFGKPVTLSCSQTLNHNVMYWYQQKSSQAPKLLFHYYDKDFNNEADTPDNFQSRRPNTSFCFLDIRSPGLGDTAMYLCATSRGHLYGYTFGSGTRLTVV.

The chain recombines TRBV5-1 with TRBJ1-2; D is uncertain. Between the trimmed V and J ends, which lost 0 bases and 4 bases, there was a span of 10 bases. Germline values: CDR1 SGHRS, CDR2 YFSETQ. This CDR3 spans 14 amino acids. The DNA of the CDR3 is TGCGCCAGCAGCTTGGACGGGCAGGCCTATGGCTACACCTTC. Protein: CASSLDGQAYGYTF.

The rearrangement links TRBV27 to TRBJ1-2; 7 bases align to TRBD1. Germline V gene lookup returns CDR1 MNHEY and CDR2 SMNVEV (reference sequence). V dropped 6 bases and J dropped 8; count of bases not matched to a gene: 6. The CDR3 extends over 12 amino acids. The CDR3 is CASSPVGGGYTF. DNA for the CDR3: TGTGCCAGCAGCCCCGTAGGGGGCGGCTACACCTTC.

The V gene is TRBV4-1, the J gene TRBJ2-4; TRBD1 agrees at 7 bases. V gave up 3 bases and J gave up 7 bases; unmatched junction bases: 12. CDR3 length equals 16 residues. The germline gives CDR1 MGHRA, CDR2 YSYEKL. CDR3 region: CASSHPGQRTGNIQYF. As DNA, the CDR3 is TGCGCCAGCAGCCATCCGGGACAGAGGACCGGCAACATTCAGTACTTC.

The genes are TRBV28 and TRBJ1-6; D is possibly TRBD1 (5 bases). The CDR3 extends over 12 amino acids. Germline-derived CDR1 and CDR2 are MDHEN and SYDVKM. CDR3 DNA sequence: TGTGTCACGCGGGGGTTCGGTTCACCCCTCCACTTT. This codes for CVTRGFGSPLHF.

V gene TRBV9 combines with J gene TRBJ2-5; no reliable D call. The CDR3 runs 11 residues. V shed 3 bases and J shed 1 base, with 1 base lying between them. From germline, CDR1 is SGDLS and CDR2 YYNGEE. For the CDR3, the DNA is TGTGCCAGCAGCGCCCAAGAGACCCAGTACTTC. Amino acid sequence: CASSAQETQYF.

The gene calls are TRBV29-1 and TRBJ1-1; the D is unclear. CDR1 and CDR2 from the germline V gene are SQVTM and ANQGSEA. V lost 4 bases and J lost 4, with 13 bases in between. This CDR3 contains 13 residues. In nucleotides, the CDR3 is TGCAGCGTTGGGGTAGCATCCGGCACTGAAGCTTTCTTT. It translates to CSVGVASGTEAFF.

This clone turned up a few times. The rearrangement joins TRBV7-9 to TRBJ2-7; D might be TRBD1 (5 bases). V lost 5 bases and J 6 bases, leaving 17 bases between the germline ends. The CDR3 has 14 amino acids. Per germline, CDR1 SEHNR and CDR2 FQNEAQ (reference sequence). CDR3 sequence (DNA): TGTGCCAGCAGCGTGGAAACAGGAGTTGGCGAGCAGTACTTC. It is translated as CASSVETGVGEQYF.

This clone was counted only a few times. In the same sample, other DNA sequences code for this CDR3. This chain joins TRBV5-1 and TRBJ1-2; 7 bases match TRBD1. With V trimmed by 3 bases and J by 6 bases, 2 bases remained unmatched. Germline-derived CDR1 and CDR2 are SGHRS and YFSETQ. This CDR3 is 12 amino acids long. The CDR3 protein is CASSWDRDGYTF. The DNA of the CDR3 is TGCGCCAGCAGCTGGGACAGAGATGGCTACACCTTC.

This chain connects TRBV30 to TRBJ1-2; D unresolved. The CDR3 sequence is 11 residues long. V gave up 1 base and J gave up 6 bases, with 6 bases separating them. Looked up from germline, CDR1 is GTSNPN and CDR2 is SVGIG (reference sequence). In nucleotides, the CDR3 is TGTGCCTGGAGTGGTCCAGATGGCTACACCTTC. This translates into CAWSGPDGYTF.

This clone appeared many times. This rearrangement joins TRBV7-6 to TRBJ2-7, with D possibly called TRBD1 or TRBD2 (5 bases each). Trimming removed 1 base from V and 2 bases from J, with 12 bases in between. The CDR3 has 15 residues. Germline CDR1 and CDR2: SGHVS and FNYEAQ. CDR3 nucleotides: TGTGCCAGCAGCTTAGATGAGGGGCCTACCTACGAGCAGTACTTC. Translated, it gives CASSLDEGPTYEQYF.

The chain couples TRBV29-1 to TRBJ1-1; D is ambiguous. Germline lookup yields CDR1 SQVTM and CDR2 ANQGSEA. V shed 8 bases and J shed 5 bases, with 12 bases lying between them. The CDR3 has 11 residues. The CDR3 DNA reads as TGCAGCTCCCTCCATCGGACTGAAGCTTTCTTT. Translated, it gives CSSLHRTEAFF.

The rearrangement joins TRBV2 to TRBJ2-1; D unresolved. This CDR3 comprises 13 residues. Germline V lookup: CDR1 SNHLY, CDR2 FYNNEI. Trimming took 4 bases from V and 8 from J, leaving 12 bases between them. For the CDR3, the DNA is TGTGCCAGCAGTGTGTACCCAGATCATGAGCAGTTCTTC. Protein: CASSVYPDHEQFF.

This clone was observed a single time. As DNA, the CDR3 is TGTGCCAGCAGCTTAACGATGTGGGGGTTCGAGCAGTACTTC. Translated: CASSLTMWGFEQYF. This chain connects TRBV7-2 to TRBJ2-7, with D perhaps TRBD1 or TRBD2 (5 bases each). CDR3 length: 14 residues. Germline lookup yields CDR1 SGHTA and CDR2 FQGNSA. V lost 2 bases and J lost 6, with 14 bases in between.

The genes are TRBV29-1 and TRBJ2-6, with no clear D. This CDR3 is built from 14 residues. V was clipped by 2 bases and J by 2 bases, with 7 bases between them. Germline V gene sequence: CDR1 SQVTM, CDR2 ANQGSEA. This CDR3 is CSVERSPGANVLTF. The CDR3 nucleotides read TGCAGCGTTGAAAGGTCGCCTGGGGCCAACGTCCTGACTTTC.

This sequence joins TRBV30 and TRBJ2-3; TRBD1 or TRBD2 may be the D gene (6 bases each). V shed 8 bases and J shed 3 bases, with 18 bases lying between them. Germline V lookup: CDR1 GTSNPN, CDR2 SVGIG (reference sequence). The CDR3 contains 14 residues. In DNA form, the CDR3 reads TGTGCCCGGACTACAGGGATAGCGACAGATACGCAGTATTTT. It codes for CARTTGIATDTQYF. Full variable domain (outside the CDR3, taken from reference TRBV30 and TRBJ2-3): SQTIHQWPATLVQPVGSPLSLECTVEGTSNPNLYWYRQAAGRGLQLLFYSVGIGQISSEVPQNLSASRPQDRQFILSSKKLLLSDSGFYLCARTTGIATDTQYFGPGTRLTVL.

The chain couples TRBV6-1 to TRBJ2-7, with 7 bases identical to TRBD2. Germline V CDR1 and CDR2: MNHNS, SASEGT. This CDR3 contains 14 residues. The V segment lost 4 bases and the J segment 3 bases; nucleotides outside the gene matches: 6. Written as DNA, the CDR3 is TGTGCCAGCAGTGTCCAGCGGGGATACTACGAGCAGTACTTC. This encodes CASSVQRGYYEQYF.

This clone was observed a few times. The rearrangement links TRBV5-1 to TRBJ1-5; D is possibly TRBD1 (6 bases). The CDR3 extends over 13 amino acids. V was clipped by 2 bases and J by 4 bases, with 7 bases between them. CDR1 is SGHRS and CDR2 is YFSETQ in the germline V gene. The CDR3 region is CASSLTGNQPQHF. As DNA, the CDR3 is TGCGCCAGCAGCTTAACAGGGAATCAGCCCCAGCATTTT.

This clone was counted only a few times. This sequence joins TRBV5-1 and TRBJ2-5, with 8 nucleotides matching TRBD1. Germline CDR1 reads SGHRS; CDR2 reads YFSETQ. This CDR3 is built from 14 residues. The trim removed 0 bases at V and 7 bases at J, leaving 5 bases unmatched. The CDR3 DNA reads TGCGCCAGCAGCTTGGCAGACAGGGGCGGGACCCAGTACTTC. Protein sequence: CASSLADRGGTQYF.